These 30 T cell receptor beta chains were sequenced from one sample in a study of cytomegalovirus exposure and HLA in healthy donors. The PCR ran on 60 Vbeta and 13 Jbeta primers. Data came from immunoSEQ multiplex PCR; TCRdb stores just in-frame clones and leaves some out. Of some 140,000 clones listed, more than 80% are singletons. The sequencing sample was made of PBMCs. These receptors all come from a woman aged 25-40 years in good health and CMV-seropositive.

This clone was seen a single time. Sequence at one end of the junction differs from germline and may be a read error. The chain uses TRBV30 and TRBJ2-7, with TRBD1 matching over 8 bases. There are 14 residues in the CDR3. CDR1 is GTSNPN, CDR2 SVGIG, per germline (reference sequence). CDR3 protein: CACARGQELYEQYF. The CDR3 DNA is TGCGCCTGTGCGCGGGGACAGGAGTTGTACGAGCAGTACTTC.

This chain uses TRBV5-8 with TRBJ2-5; possible D gene TRBD1, 6 bases. TRBJ2-7 matches the DNA end more closely, so the J call is doubtful. Germline V gene lookup returns CDR1 SGHTS and CDR2 YDEGEE. The CDR3 spans 13 residues. The CDR3 nucleotides are TGTGCCAGCAGCTTCACAGGGATCGACGAGCAGTACTTC. The encoded protein is CASSFTGIDEQYF.

V and J are TRBV5-1 and TRBJ2-3; TRBD2 might be the D (6 bases). This CDR3 region has 14 residues. The germline V gene has CDR1 SGHRS and CDR2 YFSETQ. Trimming removed 0 bases at V and 4 bases at J, with 9 bases between. The CDR3 here is CASSLGLASDTQYF. CDR3 coding DNA: TGCGCCAGCAGCTTGGGCCTAGCGTCAGATACGCAGTATTTT.

The chain joins TRBV10-3 to TRBJ1-5; TRBD1 matches at 7 bases. There are 17 residues in the CDR3. Germline lookup yields CDR1 ENHRY and CDR2 SYGVKD. The V gene end was trimmed by 0 bases and the J gene end by 1 base; junction bases not matched to a gene: 6. DNA for the CDR3: TGTGCCATCAGTGAGTCCACAGGGGATATGAGCAATCAGCCCCAGCATTTT. It specifies CAISESTGDMSNQPQHF.

This chain uses TRBV27 with TRBJ2-1; 13 nucleotides agree with TRBD2. Germline V gene lookup returns CDR1 MNHEY and CDR2 SMNVEV (reference sequence). The V segment lost 2 bases and the J segment 8 bases; nucleotides outside the gene matches: 6. The CDR3 loop spans 16 amino acids. The CDR3 sequence is CASSLDGLAGVDEQFF. CDR3 DNA sequence: TGTGCCAGCAGTTTAGACGGACTAGCGGGAGTGGATGAGCAGTTCTTC.

The rearrangement links TRBV27 to TRBJ1-2, with D unclear. Germline V lookup: CDR1 MNHEY, CDR2 SMNVEV (reference sequence). The V end was cut by 0 bases, the J end by 6 bases, with 17 bases between. This CDR3 is 16 amino acids long. The CDR3 DNA is TGTGCCAGCAGTTTATCGAGAGTGGAGCATAAGGATGGCTACACCTTC. Its translation: CASSLSRVEHKDGYTF.

The CDR3 DNA follows: TGCGCCAGCAGCTTGAATGGCGGGATCACCTACAATGAGCAGTTCTTC. Translation: CASSLNGGITYNEQFF. This sequence joins TRBV5-1 and TRBJ2-1; D perhaps matches TRBD2 (6 bases). Germline values: CDR1 SGHRS, CDR2 YFSETQ. The CDR3 consists of 16 residues. V lost 1 base and J lost 2, with 13 bases in between.

The J gene is TRBJ1-1, the V gene TRBV6-5, with 9 bases matching TRBD1. CDR3 size: 13 residues. The J segment lost 11 bases and the V segment lost 2 bases, leaving 6 bases of the junction unmatched. Germline V gives CDR1 MNHEY, CDR2 SVGAGI. CDR3 loop: CASSYRGQGTAFF. The CDR3 DNA sequence: TGTGCCAGCAGTTACCGGGGACAGGGTACGGCTTTCTTT.

This chain connects TRBV9 to TRBJ2-1, with 8 bases aligning to TRBD1. The junction had 4 bases not matched to a gene; V was cut back by 3 bases and J by 2 bases. CDR1 is SGDLS and CDR2 is YYNGEE in the germline V gene. This CDR3 is built from 15 residues. CDR3 sequence: CASSDAQGAYNEQFF. In DNA, the CDR3 is TGTGCCAGCAGCGATGCACAGGGGGCCTACAATGAGCAGTTCTTC.

The rearrangement uses TRBV6-5 and TRBJ2-7, with 9 nucleotides matching TRBD2. This CDR3 is 15 amino acids long. The V segment lost 2 bases and the J segment 3 bases; nucleotides outside the gene matches: 5. The germline V gene has CDR1 MNHEY and CDR2 SVGAGI. The CDR3, as DNA: TGTGCCAGCAGTTACATAGCGGGAGCAAGCTACGAGCAGTACTTC. This gives the protein CASSYIAGASYEQYF.

CDR3 sequence: CASSHPGQGTWGYGYTF. CDR3 DNA: TGCGCCAGCAGCCACCCCGGACAGGGGACCTGGGGCTATGGCTACACCTTC. The V and J genes are TRBV4-1 and TRBJ1-2, with 9 nucleotides matching TRBD1. Germline CDR1 MGHRA, CDR2 YSYEKL. V shed 3 bases and J 4 bases; nucleotides not matched to a gene: 12. The CDR3 extends over 17 amino acids.

To note about this clone: The junction departs from the called germline gene at one end, perhaps through a read error. The rearrangement links TRBV7-9 to TRBJ1-2; D perhaps matches TRBD1 (6 bases). The CDR3 runs 12 residues. Germline assignment: CDR1 SEHNR and CDR2 FQNEAQ (reference sequence). The CDR3, as DNA: TGTTCCAGCAGCCCTCTCACAGGGAGCTACACCTTC. This gives the protein CSSSPLTGSYTF.

The chain couples TRBV19 to TRBJ1-1; possibly TRBD1 for D (5 bases). Germline V gene lookup returns CDR1 LNHDA and CDR2 SQIVND (reference sequence). The CDR3 runs to 14 residues. Trimming left V 6 bases short and J 0 bases short, with 11 bases between. As DNA, the CDR3 is TGTGCCAGTAGCGTTTTAGGGGTGAACACTGAAGCTTTCTTT. Translation gives CASSVLGVNTEAFF.

The gene calls are TRBV5-1 and TRBJ1-2; 9 bases line up with TRBD1. V was pared by 6 bases and J by 2 bases, with 5 bases of the junction left unmatched. CDR3 size: 14 residues. The germline CDR1 and CDR2 sequences are SGHRS and YFSETQ. The CDR3, as DNA: TGCGCCAGCACCACAGGGGGCTTAAACTATGGCTACACCTTC. This sequence encodes CASTTGGLNYGYTF. Based on the CDR3 plus reference TRBV5-1 and TRBJ1-2, the full variable domain is KAGVTQTPRYLIKTRGQQVTLSCSPISGHRSVSWYQQTPGQGLQFLFEYFSETQRNKGNFPGRFSGRQFSNSRSEMNVSTLELGDSALYLCASTTGGLNYGYTFGSGTRLTVV.

Details on this clone: The sample has other DNA sequences that encode this CDR3 too. The chain couples TRBV7-9 to TRBJ1-2; D remains unclear. The CDR3 is 13 residues long. Per the germline V gene, CDR1 is SEHNR and CDR2 is FQNEAQ (reference sequence). V gave up 3 bases and J gave up 4 bases, with 9 bases separating them. The CDR3 nucleotides are TGTGCCAGCAGCTTGGGCAGCTCCTATGGCTACACCTTC. This translates into CASSLGSSYGYTF.

The chain couples TRBV5-1 to TRBJ2-3; 8 bases are a match to TRBD2. The length of the CDR3 is 15 residues. Per the germline V gene, CDR1 is SGHRS and CDR2 is YFSETQ. The V segment lost 1 base and the J segment 1 base; nucleotides outside the gene matches: 2. The CDR3 sequence is CASSLRGGGTDTQYF. CDR3 coding DNA: TGCGCCAGCAGCTTGCGGGGGGGCGGCACAGATACGCAGTATTTT.

The rearrangement joins TRBV19 to TRBJ2-7, with TRBD2 identical over 13 bases. From germline, CDR1 is LNHDA and CDR2 SQIVND (reference sequence). The CDR3 runs to 16 residues. The V gene end was trimmed by 5 bases and the J gene end by 0 bases; junction bases not matched to a gene: 4. CDR3 loop: CASSQGTSGVSYEQYF. DNA for the CDR3: TGTGCCAGTAGTCAGGGGACTAGCGGGGTCTCCTACGAGCAGTACTTC.

This clone was detected ten times or more. The chain uses TRBV4-2 and TRBJ2-3; 9 nucleotides agree with TRBD2. Losses at the gene ends were 1 base for V and 7 bases for J; bases not matched to a gene: 6. The germline gives CDR1 LGHNA, CDR2 YNFKEQ. CDR3 length: 15 residues. For the CDR3, the DNA is TGTGCCAGCAGCCAAGGAGTAGCGGGGGCCTATACGCAGTATTTT. Amino acid sequence: CASSQGVAGAYTQYF.

V is TRBV27 and J is TRBJ2-5; 11 bases map to TRBD2. The DNA end lines up better with TRBJ2-7; the J call may be wrong. Germline V lookup: CDR1 MNHEY, CDR2 SMNVEV (reference sequence). This CDR3 is 15 amino acids long. The CDR3 protein is CASRARLAGTYEQYF. In DNA, the CDR3 is TGTGCCAGCAGAGCGCGACTAGCGGGAACCTACGAGCAGTACTTC.

The chain has TRBV7-8 and TRBJ2-3, with 10 bases that match TRBD2. This CDR3 has 15 residues. V shed 5 bases and J 4 bases; nucleotides not matched to a gene: 6. Germline V lookup: CDR1 SGHVS, CDR2 FQNEAQ. CDR3 DNA: TGTGCCAGCAGCGCACTAGCGGGGCGCTCAGATACGCAGTATTTT. Its translation is CASSALAGRSDTQYF. Variable domain in full (rest from reference TRBV7-8 and TRBJ2-3): GAGVSQSPRYKVAKRGQDVALRCDPISGHVSLFWYQQALGQGPEFLTYFQNEAQLDKSGLPSDRFFAERPEGSVSTLKIQRTQQEDSAVYLCASSALAGRSDTQYFGPGTRLTVL.

A single count supports this clone. The V call is TRBV7-8, the J call TRBJ2-2; D not certain. Trimming pared 5 bases from V and 2 bases from J, leaving 3 bases between. The V gene's germline CDR1 is SGHVS and CDR2 FQNEAQ. The CDR3 is 12 amino acids. This chain's CDR3 is CASSSNTGELFF. The CDR3 DNA reads as TGTGCCAGCAGCAGCAACACCGGGGAGCTGTTTTTT. Complete variable domain (other parts from reference TRBV7-8 and TRBJ2-2): GAGVSQSPRYKVAKRGQDVALRCDPISGHVSLFWYQQALGQGPEFLTYFQNEAQLDKSGLPSDRFFAERPEGSVSTLKIQRTQQEDSAVYLCASSSNTGELFFGEGSRLTVL.

The V call is TRBV5-1, the J call TRBJ2-7, with D perhaps matching TRBD1 (6 bases). Germline V gene data show CDR1 as SGHRS and CDR2 as YFSETQ. The germline V and J ends were trimmed by 4 bases and 4 bases, with 18 bases remaining between them. The CDR3 totals 15 residues. CDR3 bases: TGCGCCAGCAGCCTACTGACAGGTGAAGGATACGAGCAGTACTTC. As protein: CASSLLTGEGYEQYF.

To note about this clone: In the same sample, other DNA sequences code for this CDR3. The rearrangement uses TRBV30 and TRBJ2-7; 7 bases align to TRBD1. Germline V lookup: CDR1 GTSNPN, CDR2 SVGIG (reference sequence). The CDR3 is made up of 12 amino acids. The V gene end was trimmed by 0 bases and the J gene end by 4 bases; junction bases not matched to a gene: 0. Here the CDR3 DNA reads TGTGCCTGGAGTGTACAGGGGTACGAGCAGTACTTC. As protein: CAWSVQGYEQYF.

The V call is TRBV16, the J call TRBJ1-1, with D maybe TRBD1 (5 bases). Trimming removed 0 bases from V and 2 bases from J, with 7 bases in between. The CDR3 extends over 14 amino acids. CDR1 and CDR2 from the germline V gene are KGHSY and FQNENV. The CDR3 region is CASSQSGGNTEAFF. As DNA, the CDR3 is TGTGCCAGCAGCCAATCGGGGGGTAACACTGAAGCTTTCTTT.

V gene TRBV30 combines with J gene TRBJ1-5, with D possibly matching TRBD1 (5 bases). Germline lookup yields CDR1 GTSNPN and CDR2 SVGIG (reference sequence). The V end lost 5 bases, the J end lost 3 bases, and 11 bases lay between the germline ends. CDR3 length: 13 amino acids. CDR3 DNA: TGTGCCTGGGGAACAGGCCCCAATCAGCCCCAGCATTTT. As protein: CAWGTGPNQPQHF.

The chain recombines TRBV9 with TRBJ2-5; D may be TRBD2 (6 bases). The J call may be wrong; the DNA end is better matched by TRBJ2-7. The CDR3 loop spans 14 amino acids. Germline-derived CDR1 and CDR2 are SGDLS and YYNGEE. For the CDR3, the DNA is TGTGCCAGCAGCGGGGGACTTCCCGCCTACGAGCAGTACTTC. This encodes CASSGGLPAYEQYF.

This chain uses TRBV4-1 with TRBJ1-1; tentative D call: TRBD1 (5 bases). Germline CDR1 and CDR2: MGHRA and YSYEKL. Trimming removed 4 bases from V and 3 bases from J, with 9 bases in between. CDR3 size: 13 residues. The CDR3 DNA follows: TGCGCCAGCAGCCCTCGGGGGTACACTGAAGCTTTCTTT. Translating gives CASSPRGYTEAFF.

V usage is TRBV7-2 and J usage is TRBJ2-1; TRBD1 is a possible D gene (5 bases). Deletions cut 3 bases from V and 0 bases from J, with 9 bases between. Germline CDR1 is SGHTA and CDR2 is FQGNSA. This CDR3 has 15 residues. The CDR3 loop reads CASSFQGSSYNEQFF. CDR3 DNA sequence: TGTGCCAGCAGCTTCCAGGGAAGCTCCTACAATGAGCAGTTCTTC.

The gene calls are TRBV6-5 and TRBJ2-5, with 7 bases matching TRBD1. The CDR3 runs 15 residues. CDR1 and CDR2 from the germline V gene are MNHEY and SVGAGI. Trimming took 2 bases from V and 3 from J; bases not matched to a gene: 6. CDR3 bases: TGTGCCAGCAGTTACGACAGGGCCGCCGAAGAGACCCAGTACTTC. Its protein is CASSYDRAAEETQYF.

The J gene is TRBJ2-3, the V gene TRBV4-2; 7 positions agree with TRBD2. The junction had 14 bases not matched to a gene; V was cut back by 0 bases and J by 2 bases. Germline CDR1 and CDR2: LGHNA and YNFKEQ. This CDR3 region has 19 residues. CDR3 DNA: TGTGCCAGCAGCCAAGACCCCCTCACTAGCGTGGGGGACACAGATACGCAGTATTTT. Translation: CASSQDPLTSVGDTDTQYF.